This T cell receptor (beta chain) is drawn from a study of cytomegalovirus exposure and HLA in healthy donors. The study, taken as a whole, reports: Reports credit the classifier with highly specific, highly sensitive diagnosis of cytomegalovirus status. In a later analysis, at a false discovery rate of 0.05, fewer than 20,000 TCR beta sequences matched HLA alleles. Previously analyzed data showed that most TCR beta V segments were productive at a frequency of about 87% or about 30%.

A multiplex PCR was run with 60 Vbeta primers and 13 Jbeta primers. Here immunoSEQ multiplex PCR was the method, and the copy in TCRdb shows in-frame clones only, minus some. The sample has about 82,000 clones, 9.5% to 13% seen once. This clone was seen only a few times. Its antigen is still unknown. This receptor was obtained from a man in his sixties in good health and CMV-seropositive. The sample was PBMCs.

CDR3: CASSTQGPYLSEAFF. CDR3 DNA sequence: TGTGCCAGCAGTACACAGGGGCCCTATCTGTCCGAAGCTTTCTTT. V usage is TRBV2 and J usage is TRBJ1-1, with TRBD1 matching over 7 bases. Germline-derived CDR1 and CDR2 are SNHLY and FYNNEI. V lost 5 bases and J lost 8; bases outside the gene matches: 14. The CDR3 extends over 15 amino acids.